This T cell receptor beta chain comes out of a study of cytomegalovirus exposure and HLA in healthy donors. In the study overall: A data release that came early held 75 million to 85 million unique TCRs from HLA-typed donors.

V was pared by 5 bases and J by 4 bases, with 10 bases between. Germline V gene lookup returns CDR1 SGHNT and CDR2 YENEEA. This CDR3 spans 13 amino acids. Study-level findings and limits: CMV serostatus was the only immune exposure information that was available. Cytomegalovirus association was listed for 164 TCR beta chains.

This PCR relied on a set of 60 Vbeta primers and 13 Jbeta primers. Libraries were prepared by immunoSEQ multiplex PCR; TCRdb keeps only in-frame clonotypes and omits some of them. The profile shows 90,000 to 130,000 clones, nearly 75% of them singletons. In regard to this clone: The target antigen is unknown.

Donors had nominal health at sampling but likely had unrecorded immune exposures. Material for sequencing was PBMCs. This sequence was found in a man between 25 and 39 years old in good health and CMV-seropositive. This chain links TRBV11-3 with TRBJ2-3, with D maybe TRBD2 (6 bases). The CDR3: CASSPGGADTQYF. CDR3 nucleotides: TGTGCCAGCAGCCCCGGGGGAGCAGATACGCAGTATTTT.